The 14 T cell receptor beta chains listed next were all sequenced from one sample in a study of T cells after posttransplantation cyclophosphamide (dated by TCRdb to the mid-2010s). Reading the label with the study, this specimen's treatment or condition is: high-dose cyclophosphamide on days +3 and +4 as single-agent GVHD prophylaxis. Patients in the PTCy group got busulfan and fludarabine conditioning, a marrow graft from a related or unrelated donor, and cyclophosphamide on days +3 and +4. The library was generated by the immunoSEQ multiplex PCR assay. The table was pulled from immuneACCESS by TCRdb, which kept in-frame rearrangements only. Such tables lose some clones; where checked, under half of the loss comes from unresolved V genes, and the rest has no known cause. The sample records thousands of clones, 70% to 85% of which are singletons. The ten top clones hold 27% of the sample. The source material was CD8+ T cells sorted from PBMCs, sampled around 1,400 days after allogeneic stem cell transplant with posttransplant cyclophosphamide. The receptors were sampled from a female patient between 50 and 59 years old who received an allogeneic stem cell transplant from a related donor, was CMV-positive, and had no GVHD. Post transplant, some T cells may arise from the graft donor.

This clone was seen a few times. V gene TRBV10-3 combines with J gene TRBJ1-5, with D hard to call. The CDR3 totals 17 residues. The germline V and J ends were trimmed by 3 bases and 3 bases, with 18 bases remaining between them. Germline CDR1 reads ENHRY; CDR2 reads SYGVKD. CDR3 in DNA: TGTGCCATCAGTGACCTGGAGGTCAGAGAATCCAATCAGCCCCAGCATTTT. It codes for CAISDLEVRESNQPQHF.

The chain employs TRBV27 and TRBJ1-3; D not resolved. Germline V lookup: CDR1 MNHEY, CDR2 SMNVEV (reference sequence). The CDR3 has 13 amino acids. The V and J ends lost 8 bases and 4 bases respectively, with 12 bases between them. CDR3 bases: TGTGCCAGCCGGGAGGGTTGGGGAAACACCATATATTTT. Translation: CASREGWGNTIYF.

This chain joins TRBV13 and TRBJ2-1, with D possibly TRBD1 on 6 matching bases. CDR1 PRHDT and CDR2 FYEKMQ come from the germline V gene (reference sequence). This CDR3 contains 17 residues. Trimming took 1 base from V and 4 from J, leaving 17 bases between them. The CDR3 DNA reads TGTGCCAGCAGCTTAGACCGGACAGCCCCGTCTTACAATGAGCAGTTCTTC. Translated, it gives CASSLDRTAPSYNEQFF.

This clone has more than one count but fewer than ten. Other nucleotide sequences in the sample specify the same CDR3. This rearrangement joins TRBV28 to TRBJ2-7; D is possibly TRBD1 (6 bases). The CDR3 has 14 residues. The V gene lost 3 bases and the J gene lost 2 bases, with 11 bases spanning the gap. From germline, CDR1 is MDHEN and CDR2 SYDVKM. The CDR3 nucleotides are TGTGCCAGCAGTTTTGGGCAGGGGCCCTACGAGCAGTACTTC. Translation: CASSFGQGPYEQYF.

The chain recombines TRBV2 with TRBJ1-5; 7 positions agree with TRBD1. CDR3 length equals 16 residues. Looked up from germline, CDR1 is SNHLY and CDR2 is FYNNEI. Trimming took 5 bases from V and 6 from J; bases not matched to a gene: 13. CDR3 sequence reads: CASSPRTGGLGQPQHF. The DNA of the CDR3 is TGTGCCAGCAGTCCCCGGACAGGAGGTCTAGGTCAGCCCCAGCATTTT.

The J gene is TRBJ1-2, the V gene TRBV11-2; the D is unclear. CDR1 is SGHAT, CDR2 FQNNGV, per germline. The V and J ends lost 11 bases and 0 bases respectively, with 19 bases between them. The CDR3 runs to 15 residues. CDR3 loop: CAVLRVTIANYGYTF. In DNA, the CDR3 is TGTGCCGTTCTTCGTGTGACTATAGCTAACTATGGCTACACCTTC.

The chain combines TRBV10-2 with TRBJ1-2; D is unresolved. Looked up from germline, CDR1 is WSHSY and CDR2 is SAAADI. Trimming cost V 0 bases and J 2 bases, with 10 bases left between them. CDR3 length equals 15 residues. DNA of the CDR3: TGCGCCAGCAGTGAGTCTATCGCGGGGAACTATGGCTACACCTTC. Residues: CASSESIAGNYGYTF.

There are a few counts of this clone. The CDR3 spells CASSQDQQGEQYF. The CDR3 nucleotides read TGTGCCAGCAGCCAGGATCAGCAAGGCGAGCAGTACTTC. The V gene is TRBV28, the J gene TRBJ2-7; D remains ambiguous. There are 13 residues in the CDR3. V shed 6 bases and J shed 6 bases, with 15 bases lying between them. Germline V gene sequence: CDR1 MDHEN, CDR2 SYDVKM.

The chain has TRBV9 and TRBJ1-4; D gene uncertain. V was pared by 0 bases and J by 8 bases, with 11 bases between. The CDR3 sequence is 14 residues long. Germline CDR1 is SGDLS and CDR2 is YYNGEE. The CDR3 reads CASSVVSGGEKLFF. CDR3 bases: TGTGCCAGCAGCGTAGTCTCGGGAGGAGAAAAACTGTTTTTT.

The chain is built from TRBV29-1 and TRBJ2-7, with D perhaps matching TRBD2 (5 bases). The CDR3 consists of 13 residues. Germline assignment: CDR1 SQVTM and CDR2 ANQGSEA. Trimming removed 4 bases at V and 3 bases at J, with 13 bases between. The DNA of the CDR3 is TGCAGCGTTGTCGGGGTTTCCGTCTACGAGCAGTACTTC. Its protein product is CSVVGVSVYEQYF.

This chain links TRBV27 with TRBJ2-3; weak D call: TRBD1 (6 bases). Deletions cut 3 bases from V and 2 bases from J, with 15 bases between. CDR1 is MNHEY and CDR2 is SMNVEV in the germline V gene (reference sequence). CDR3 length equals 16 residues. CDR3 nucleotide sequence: TGTGCCAGCAGTTTCCTAGCTGTGGGGGCCACAGATACGCAGTATTTT. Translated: CASSFLAVGATDTQYF.

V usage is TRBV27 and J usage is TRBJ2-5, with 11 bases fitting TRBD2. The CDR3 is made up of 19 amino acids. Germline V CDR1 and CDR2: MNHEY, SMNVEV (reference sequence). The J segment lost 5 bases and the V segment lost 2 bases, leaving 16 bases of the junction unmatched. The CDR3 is CASSLKAGISGRVGETQYF. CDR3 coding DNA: TGTGCCAGCAGTTTAAAAGCCGGGATTAGCGGGAGGGTTGGGGAGACCCAGTACTTC.

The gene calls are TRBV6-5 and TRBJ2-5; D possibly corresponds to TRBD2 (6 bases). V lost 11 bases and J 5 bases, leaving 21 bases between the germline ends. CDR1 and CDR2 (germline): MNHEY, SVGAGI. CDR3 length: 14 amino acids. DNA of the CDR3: TGTGCCTCCCAACTTGGAGGGGCGGAGGAGACCCAGTACTTC. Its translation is CASQLGGAEETQYF.

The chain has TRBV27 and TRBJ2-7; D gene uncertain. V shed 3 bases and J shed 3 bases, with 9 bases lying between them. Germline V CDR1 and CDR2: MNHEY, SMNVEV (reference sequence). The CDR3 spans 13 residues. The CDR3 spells CASSFSGLYEQYF. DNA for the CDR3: TGTGCCAGCAGTTTCTCTGGGCTCTACGAGCAGTACTTC.